The 2 T cell receptor beta chains given below trace back to one sample, sequenced in a study of human T cells and chemical hapten exposure. Described time point: patch test 3, about 24 weeks after DPC sensitization. Treatment noted: therapeutic diphenylcyclopropenone sensitization with weekly scalp DPC. TCRdb ran MiXCR on the RACE reads and lists one entry per CDR3 protein. The top ten clones hold 1% to 1.2% of a sample with roughly 89,000 distinct CDR3 sequences, about a tenth of them seen once. The sample consisted of whole blood, taken in connection with sensitization to the hapten diphenylcyclopropenone (DPC). The receptors stem from a woman aged 25-40 years with alopecia areata. Some clones in this sample may be carry-over from other donors' samples.

This clonotype was found a few times. The chain uses TRBV6-1 and TRBJ2-3, with D perhaps matching TRBD1 (6 bases). Deletions cut 4 bases from V and 3 bases from J, with 20 bases between. CDR1 and CDR2 from the germline V gene are MNHNS and SASEGT. The length of the CDR3 is 17 residues. CDR3 bases: TGTGCCAGCAGTGCCCCGGACAGCGACTTGGCGACAGATACGCAGTATTTT. Translation: CASSAPDSDLATDTQYF.

This clonotype was seen ten or more times. It is unclear where the CDR3 begins or ends on the DNA, so no DNA is shown, and the CDR3 is as TCRdb lists it. The rearrangement links TRBV18 to TRBJ1-4; the DNA was not compared with TRBD1, the D call given in the table. Counting both end residues, the CDR3 totals 14 amino acids. Germline-derived CDR1 and CDR2 are KGHSH and LQKENI. The CDR3 sequence is CASSPFGAGEKLFF.